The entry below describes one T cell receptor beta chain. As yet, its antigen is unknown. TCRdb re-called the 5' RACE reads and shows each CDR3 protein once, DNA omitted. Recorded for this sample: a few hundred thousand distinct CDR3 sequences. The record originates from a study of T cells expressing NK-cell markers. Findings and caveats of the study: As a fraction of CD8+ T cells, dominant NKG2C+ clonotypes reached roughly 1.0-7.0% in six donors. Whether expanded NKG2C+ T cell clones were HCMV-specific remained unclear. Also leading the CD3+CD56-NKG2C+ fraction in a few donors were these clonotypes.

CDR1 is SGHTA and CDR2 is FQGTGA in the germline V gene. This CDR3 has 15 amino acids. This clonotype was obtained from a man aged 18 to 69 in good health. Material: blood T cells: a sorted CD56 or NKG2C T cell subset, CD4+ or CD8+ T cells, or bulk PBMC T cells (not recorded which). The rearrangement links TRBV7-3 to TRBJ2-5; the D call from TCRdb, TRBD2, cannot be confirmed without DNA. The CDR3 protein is CASSLLGLAGETQYF. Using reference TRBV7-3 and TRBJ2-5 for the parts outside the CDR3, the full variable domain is GAGVSQTPSNKVTEKGKYVELRCDPISGHTALYWYRQSLGQGPEFLIYFQGTGAADDSGLPNDRFFAVRPEGSVSTLKIQRTERGDSAVYLCASSLLGLAGETQYFGPGTRLLVL.